This TCR beta chain comes out of a study of blood T cells in healthy people across ages (dated by TCRdb to 2013 to 2016). Study-level background: In model experiments, roughly one uniquely barcoded TCR beta cDNA molecule per two T cells was captured by template switching. The donors were divided into four age groups: young (average around 15 years), middle-aged (around 37), aged (roughly 66) and long-lived (approximately 74). For two donors (one aged 18 to 30 and one aged 80 or older), the study analyzed two additional independent replicas of 1 million unique cDNA reads from the same blood draw. To track age-related changes in TCR beta repertoire diversity, the study relied on deep sequencing normalized with unique cDNA molecular identifiers. To avoid experimental bias, donors of different ages were spread randomly across the sequencing lanes.

Systemically healthy Caucasian individuals from Russia, over 30 in total and aged about 6 to 100 years, were included as donors. Roughly 10 milliliters of peripheral blood were collected from each donor into EDTA-treated Vacutainer tubes. Ficoll-Paque density-gradient centrifugation was used to isolate PBMCs, with at least 7 million per sample. Total RNA, at least 5.5 micrograms per sample, was extracted from PBMCs with Trizol reagent. Naive CD45RAhigh/CD27high T cell percentages were measured by flow cytometry on a PBMC aliquot from every donor. The library was made by 5' RACE. Sequencing was carried out with an Illumina HiSeq 2500. A second PCR of 7 to 11 cycles was performed with a sample-barcoded 5' primer and a J-beta primer mix. A template-switch 5' adaptor carrying 12 random nucleotides introduced a unique molecular identifier onto each TCR beta cDNA molecule. At least 2.5 million CDR3-containing paired-end reads were obtained from each sample. The Mint cDNA synthesis kit, primed by a TRBC-specific oligonucleotide, was used to synthesize first-strand cDNA from all RNA. After uracil-DNA glycosylase treatment, a first 18-cycle PCR used universal primers M1SS and BC2_uni_R on all cDNA. Per the source publication's procedure: Normalization of each sample was performed by random selection of 1 million high-quality reads, each carrying a distinct molecular identifier. Reads sharing molecular identifiers were discarded rather than binned into consensus sequences. MiTCR, set to a Q25 quality threshold and the strictest error-elimination algorithm, was used for CDR3 identification, clonotype clustering and error correction. A nonparametric unseen species model using Euler transformation provided a lower-bound estimate of total TCR beta diversity. TCRdb's own reprocessing of the public reads used fastp at Q25 and MiXCR and kept productive beta chains. Identical CDR3 proteins give one entry, which carries the most common genes and DNA. The V and J calls follow TCRdb's processing rather than the paper's. The sample table records 650,000 to 700,000 distinct CDR3 sequences; about 50% of these occur just once. Of the sample, approximately 13% falls within the top ten clones.

Study-wide conclusions, independent of this receptor: Observed TCR beta diversity correlated strongly with the percentage of naive T cells measured by flow cytometry. Because the CMV infection status of the donors was unknown, age-related changes in expanded clonotypes may potentially have been confounded. Estimates of total diversity from one million sequenced T cells were regarded as lower bounds and underestimates. Observed TCR beta diversity per million T cells fell roughly linearly with age, and a significant reduction was already apparent by age approximately 41. Compared with the aged group, the long-lived group had more naive CD4+ T cells, fewer expanded clones and increased TCR diversity, a pattern suggesting age selection. Because profiling used bulk unsorted PBMCs, naive and antigen-experienced compartments could not be compared conclusively.

In regard to this clonotype: The clone's antigen remains unknown. There are no base qualities to consult, and no much larger clone falls within one base.

The receptor was isolated from a woman over 75 in good health. The sequencing input was blood.

The bases are TGTGCCAGCAGATATGCCGGGACAGGGGGCGGCTACACCTTC. Its amino acids are CASRYAGTGGGYTF. The chain is made from TRBV11-2 and TRBJ1-2; the junction holds 12 bases that match TRBD1. The germline V gene yields SGHAT for CDR1 and FQNNGV for CDR2. The CDR3 sequence holds 14 residues, the cysteine and phenylalanine included. Of all the DNA, just the CDR3 is kept, 42 bases in frame from base 1. V is trimmed back by 6 bases and J by 8 bases, and the junction contains 7 bases that no gene match accounts for.